This TCR beta chain emerged from a study of T cell responses to AZD1222 COVID-19 vaccine. Study-wide findings and caveats: Spike-specific TCR breadth rose after two AZD1222 doses, and depth rose as well.

Trimming pared 3 bases from V and 8 bases from J, leaving 16 bases between. The CDR3 runs to 15 residues. Germline V gene sequence: CDR1 MNHEY, CDR2 SMNVEV (reference sequence). Notes on this clone: What it recognizes is unknown.

The method was immunoSEQ multiplex PCR; TCRdb's version includes in-frame clones alone and lacks a portion of them. Among tens of thousands of clones listed, 85% to 90% were seen once. The chain couples TRBV27 to TRBJ1-4, with a weak D call TRBD1 (5 bases). The origin of this receptor is an adult who received the AZD1222 COVID-19 vaccine. Sequenced material: peripheral blood, taken 28 days after the second AZD1222 dose. The CDR3, as DNA: TGTGCCAGCAGTTTTAACGGGGGGATGTACGAAAAACTGTTTTTT. Translation gives CASSFNGGMYEKLFF.